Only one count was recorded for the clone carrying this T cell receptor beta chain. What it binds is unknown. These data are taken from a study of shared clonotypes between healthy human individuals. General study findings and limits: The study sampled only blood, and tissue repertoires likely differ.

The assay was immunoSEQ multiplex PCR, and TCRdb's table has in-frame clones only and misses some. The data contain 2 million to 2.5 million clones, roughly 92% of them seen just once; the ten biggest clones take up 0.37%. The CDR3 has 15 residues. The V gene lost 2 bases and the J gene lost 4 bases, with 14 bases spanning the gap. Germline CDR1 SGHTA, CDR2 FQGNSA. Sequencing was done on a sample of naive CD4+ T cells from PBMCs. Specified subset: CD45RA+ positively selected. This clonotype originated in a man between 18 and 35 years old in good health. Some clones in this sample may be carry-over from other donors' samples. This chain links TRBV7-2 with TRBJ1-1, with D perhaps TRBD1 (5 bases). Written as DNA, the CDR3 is TGTGCCAGCAGCTTAACCATGGCAGGGTTCACTGAAGCTTTCTTT. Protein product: CASSLTMAGFTEAFF.